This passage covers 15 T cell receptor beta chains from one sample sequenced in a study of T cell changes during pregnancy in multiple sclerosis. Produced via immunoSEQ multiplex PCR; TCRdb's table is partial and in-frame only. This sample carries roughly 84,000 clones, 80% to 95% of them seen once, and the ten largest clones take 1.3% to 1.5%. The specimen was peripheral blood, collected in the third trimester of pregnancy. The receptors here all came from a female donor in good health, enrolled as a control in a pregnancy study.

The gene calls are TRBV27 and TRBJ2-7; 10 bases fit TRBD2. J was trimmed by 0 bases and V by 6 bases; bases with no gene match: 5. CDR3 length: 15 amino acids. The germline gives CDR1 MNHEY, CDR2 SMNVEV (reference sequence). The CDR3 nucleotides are TGTGCCAGCAGGATACTAGCGGGAAGCTCCTACGAGCAGTACTTC. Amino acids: CASRILAGSSYEQYF.

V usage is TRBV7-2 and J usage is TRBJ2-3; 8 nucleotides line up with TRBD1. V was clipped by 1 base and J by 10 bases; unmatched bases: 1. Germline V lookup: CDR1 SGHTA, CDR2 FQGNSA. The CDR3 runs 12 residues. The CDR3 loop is CASSLVDRAQYF. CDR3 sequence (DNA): TGTGCCAGCAGCTTAGTGGACAGGGCGCAGTATTTT.

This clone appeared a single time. CDR3 residues: CASSFLQDGQETQYF. The CDR3, as DNA: TGTGCCAGCAGTTTCTTACAGGATGGGCAAGAGACCCAGTACTTC. V is TRBV28 and J is TRBJ2-5, with a weak D call TRBD1 (5 bases). Germline loops: CDR1 MDHEN, CDR2 SYDVKM. Trimming shortened V by 3 bases and J by 2 bases, and 13 bases separated the two germline ends. This CDR3 comprises 15 residues.

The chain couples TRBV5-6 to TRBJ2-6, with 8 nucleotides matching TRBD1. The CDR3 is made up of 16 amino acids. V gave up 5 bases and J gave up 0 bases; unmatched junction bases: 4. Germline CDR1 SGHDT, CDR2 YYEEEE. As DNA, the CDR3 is TGTGCCAGCAGGCCCAGGGGGCGCTCTGGGGCCAACGTCCTGACTTTC. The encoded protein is CASRPRGRSGANVLTF.

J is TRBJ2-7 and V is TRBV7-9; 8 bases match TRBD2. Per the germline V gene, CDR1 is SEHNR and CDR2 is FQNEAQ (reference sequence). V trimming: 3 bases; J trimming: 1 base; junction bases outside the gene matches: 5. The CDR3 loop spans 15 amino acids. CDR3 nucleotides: TGTGCCAGCAGCTTCCCAGCGGGAGTTTCCTACGAGCAGTACTTC. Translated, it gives CASSFPAGVSYEQYF.

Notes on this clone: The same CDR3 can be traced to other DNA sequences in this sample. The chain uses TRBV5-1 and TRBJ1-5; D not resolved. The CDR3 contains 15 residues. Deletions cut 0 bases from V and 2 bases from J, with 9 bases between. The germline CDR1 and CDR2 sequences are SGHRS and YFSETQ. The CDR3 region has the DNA TGCGCCAGCAGCTTGGAAGGAGGCGGCAATCAGCCCCAGCATTTT. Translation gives CASSLEGGGNQPQHF. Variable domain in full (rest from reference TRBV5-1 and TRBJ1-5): KAGVTQTPRYLIKTRGQQVTLSCSPISGHRSVSWYQQTPGQGLQFLFEYFSETQRNKGNFPGRFSGRQFSNSRSEMNVSTLELGDSALYLCASSLEGGGNQPQHFGDGTRLSIL.

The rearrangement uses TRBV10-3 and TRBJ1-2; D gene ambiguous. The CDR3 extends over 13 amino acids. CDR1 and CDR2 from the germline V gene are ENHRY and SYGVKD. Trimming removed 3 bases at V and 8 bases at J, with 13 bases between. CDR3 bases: TGTGCCATCAGTGACGGAGGTCTCGGGGGCTACACCTTC. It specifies CAISDGGLGGYTF.

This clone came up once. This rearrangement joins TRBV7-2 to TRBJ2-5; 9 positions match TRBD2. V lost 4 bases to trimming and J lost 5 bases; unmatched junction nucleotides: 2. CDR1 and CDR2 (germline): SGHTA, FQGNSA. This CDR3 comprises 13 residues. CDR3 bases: TGTGCCAGCAGCTCCAGCGGGAGGGAGACCCAGTACTTC. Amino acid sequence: CASSSSGRETQYF.

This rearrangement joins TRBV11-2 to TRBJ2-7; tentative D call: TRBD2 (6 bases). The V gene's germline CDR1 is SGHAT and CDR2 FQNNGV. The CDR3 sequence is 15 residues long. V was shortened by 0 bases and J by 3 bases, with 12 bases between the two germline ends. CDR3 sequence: CASSLDGGSIYEQYF. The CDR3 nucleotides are TGTGCCAGCAGCTTAGATGGAGGGTCGATCTACGAGCAGTACTTC.

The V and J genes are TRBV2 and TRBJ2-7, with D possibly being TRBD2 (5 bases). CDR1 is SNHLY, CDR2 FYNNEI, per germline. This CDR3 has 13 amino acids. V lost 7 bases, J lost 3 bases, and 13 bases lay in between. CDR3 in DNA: TGTGCCAGCAACCAGGACTCGATCTACGAGCAGTACTTC. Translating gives CASNQDSIYEQYF.

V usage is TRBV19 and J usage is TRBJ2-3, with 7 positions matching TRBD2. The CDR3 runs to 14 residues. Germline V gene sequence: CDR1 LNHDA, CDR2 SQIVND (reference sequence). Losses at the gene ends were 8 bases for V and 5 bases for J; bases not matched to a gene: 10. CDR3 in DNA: TGTGCCAGTCAGCGGGGCGGCATTGGAGATACGCAGTATTTT. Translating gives CASQRGGIGDTQYF.

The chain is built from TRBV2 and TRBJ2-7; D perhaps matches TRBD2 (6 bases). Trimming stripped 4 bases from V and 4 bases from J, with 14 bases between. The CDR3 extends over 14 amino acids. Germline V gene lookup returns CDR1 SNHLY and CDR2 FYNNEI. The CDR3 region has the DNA TGTGCCAGCAGTGTGCTTGGGAGCGGGTACGAGCAGTACTTC. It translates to CASSVLGSGYEQYF.

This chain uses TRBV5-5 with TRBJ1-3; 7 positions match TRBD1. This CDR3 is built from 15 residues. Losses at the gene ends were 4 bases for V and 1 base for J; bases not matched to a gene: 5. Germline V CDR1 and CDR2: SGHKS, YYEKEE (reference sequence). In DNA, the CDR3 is TGTGCCAGCAGCCCGACAGGGTTTTCTGGAAACACCATATATTTT. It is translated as CASSPTGFSGNTIYF.

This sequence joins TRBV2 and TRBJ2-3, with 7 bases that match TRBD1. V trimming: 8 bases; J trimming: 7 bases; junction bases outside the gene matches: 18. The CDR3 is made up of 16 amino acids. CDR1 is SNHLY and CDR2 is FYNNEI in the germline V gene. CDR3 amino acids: CASGTGAGRRDYTQYF. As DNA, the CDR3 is TGTGCCAGCGGTACAGGGGCGGGTAGGAGAGACTATACGCAGTATTTT.

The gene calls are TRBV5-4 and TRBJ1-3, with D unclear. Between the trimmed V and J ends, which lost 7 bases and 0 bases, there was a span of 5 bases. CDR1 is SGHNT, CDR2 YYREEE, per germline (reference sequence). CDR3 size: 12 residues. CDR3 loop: CASGLSGNTIYF. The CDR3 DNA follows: TGTGCCAGCGGACTCTCTGGAAACACCATATATTTT.